The clone carrying this T cell receptor beta chain has at least ten counts. Its specificity is unknown. The data originate from a study of T cells in Graves' hyperthyroidism and ophthalmopathy. Amplification of TCR beta CDR3 regions was performed using RNA transcripts as template. The HTBI set primed first-round TCR CDR3 RT-PCR. TCRdb passed the multiplex PCR reads through MiXCR, listing each CDR3 protein once. The table shows 460,000 or so distinct CDR3 sequences, with about 15% occurring only once. Hyperthyroidism in the patients, aged 18 to 65, was newly diagnosed and under 2 months in duration. The diagnoses drew upon clinical symptoms, serum thyroxine and TRAb, thyroid ultrasound and orbital computed tomography. V gave up 5 bases and J gave up 8 bases, with 16 bases separating them. This CDR3 has 14 residues. Study conclusions and caveats: Most thyroid clonotypes that were expanded above 0.001 also turned up in blood. Ophthalmopathy was told apart from stable hyperthyroidism by a 13 V-J model.

The V and J genes are TRBV12-3 or TRBV12-4 and TRBJ1-5; D is ambiguous. The sequenced sample consisted of blood. This TCR was recovered from a woman between 18 and 29 years old with Graves' hyperthyroidism. The CDR3 here is CASSLAPSNKPQHF. The CDR3 DNA reads as TGTGCCAGCAGTCTGGCCCCTTCGAATAAGCCCCAGCATTTT.